Following are 8 T cell receptor beta chains from one sample sequenced in a study of blood T cell repertoires in COVID-19. Libraries were prepared by immunoSEQ multiplex PCR; TCRdb keeps only in-frame clonotypes and omits some of them. The sample includes roughly 350,000 clones, more than 70% of them seen just once. Material: peripheral blood. The origin of the receptors is a woman aged 25 to 39 with COVID-19, enrolled during active disease.

Remarks on this clone: One end of the junction fails to match germline, which may point to a read error. The rearrangement links TRBV14 to TRBJ2-7, with TRBD2 identical over 7 bases. CDR3 length equals 15 residues. Per the germline V gene, CDR1 is SGHDN and CDR2 is FVKESK. This CDR3 is CASSEEAGLDNEQYF. CDR3 DNA sequence: TGTGCCAGCAGCGAAGAGGCCGGACTAGACAACGAGCAGTACTTC.

This clone appeared once. The chain combines TRBV3-1 (or the pseudogene TRBV3-2) with TRBJ2-5; TRBD2 is a possible D gene (6 bases). This CDR3 has 14 amino acids. The germline V gene has CDR1 LGHDT and CDR2 YNNKEL (reference sequence). V lost 2 bases and J 5 bases, leaving 12 bases between the germline ends. The CDR3 DNA is TGTGCCAGCAGCCAACAGCGGGCAGGGGAGACCCAGTACTTC. Its protein product is CASSQQRAGETQYF.

The CDR3 DNA is TGTGCCAGCTCACCACTAAGTAGCTCCTACGAGCAGTACTTC. This translates into CASSPLSSSYEQYF. The chain combines TRBV18 with TRBJ2-7; D is unclear. Germline lookup yields CDR1 KGHSH and CDR2 LQKENI. The CDR3 extends over 14 amino acids. Trimming pared 1 base from V and 0 bases from J, leaving 7 bases between.

The chain recombines TRBV18 with TRBJ2-1, with D tentatively TRBD2 (6 bases). Germline assignment: CDR1 KGHSH and CDR2 LQKENI. Trimming took off 2 bases at V and 10 bases at J, with 24 bases between the two ends. The CDR3 totals 17 residues. In DNA, the CDR3 is TGTGCCAGCTCACCAAGACTAGGTGCCTTCCGGGCCGAGGAGCAGTTCTTC. Protein sequence: CASSPRLGAFRAEEQFF.

This clone was recorded once. The chain links TRBV11-2 to TRBJ2-3, with 10 bases matching TRBD2. Germline values: CDR1 SGHAT, CDR2 FQNNGV. This CDR3 is built from 15 residues. Unmatched junction bases numbered 7, after V lost 7 bases and J lost 3 bases. CDR3 bases: TGTGCCAGCAAAGAGAGCGGGGGGGGGACAGATACGCAGTATTTT. Its protein product is CASKESGGGTDTQYF.

This clone has just one count. The chain combines TRBV18 with TRBJ2-7; D may be TRBD1 (5 bases). V lost 3 bases, J lost 5 bases, and 14 bases lay in between. This CDR3 has 14 residues. Germline-derived CDR1 and CDR2 are KGHSH and LQKENI. The DNA of the CDR3 is TGTGCCAGCTCACCGGAAGGGGTTGGCGACGAGCAGTACTTC. Protein product: CASSPEGVGDEQYF.

This clone was seen once. The genes are TRBV3-1 (or the pseudogene TRBV3-2) and TRBJ1-5; unclear D gene. This CDR3 spans 14 amino acids. The germline V gene has CDR1 LGHDT and CDR2 YNNKEL (reference sequence). Trimming pared 0 bases from V and 4 bases from J, leaving 7 bases between. CDR3 coding DNA: TGTGCCAGCAGCCAAGACGCCGGGAATCAGCCCCAGCATTTT. Translation gives CASSQDAGNQPQHF.

The CDR3 is CASSESQTKYF. CDR3 sequence (DNA): TGTGCCAGCAGTGAATCACAGACGAAGTACTTC. V gene TRBV6-1 combines with J gene TRBJ2-7; D is unresolved. This CDR3 has 11 amino acids. Germline-derived CDR1 and CDR2 are MNHNS and SASEGT. V lost 2 bases, J lost 11 bases, and 10 bases lay in between.